What follows describes a single T cell receptor beta chain. These data are taken from a study of blood T cell repertoires in COVID-19. Overall study: Sample material is recorded as cDNA or gDNA derived from T cells, B-cell-depleted T cells, or PBMCs.

In germline, CDR1 is SNHLY, CDR2 FYNNEI. Unmatched junction bases numbered 5, after V lost 8 bases and J lost 4 bases. This CDR3 contains 13 residues. Source study methods: Cell counts per sample came from amplifying reference gene primers. Clones were read by immunoSEQ multiplex PCR, and TCRdb kept only the in-frame ones, dropping some. The DNA was the basis for D and trimming; V, J and clone size are from that table. The table includes fewer than 80,000 clones, just over 85% detected once. This clonotype was obtained from a man aged 30-40 years with acute or convalescent COVID-19. Sequencing used peripheral blood. This chain joins TRBV2 and TRBJ1-5, with TRBD1 matching 7 bases. The CDR3 DNA sequence: TGTGCCAGCGGGGGGACAGCTAATCAGCCCCAGCATTTT. Translation gives CASGGTANQPQHF.